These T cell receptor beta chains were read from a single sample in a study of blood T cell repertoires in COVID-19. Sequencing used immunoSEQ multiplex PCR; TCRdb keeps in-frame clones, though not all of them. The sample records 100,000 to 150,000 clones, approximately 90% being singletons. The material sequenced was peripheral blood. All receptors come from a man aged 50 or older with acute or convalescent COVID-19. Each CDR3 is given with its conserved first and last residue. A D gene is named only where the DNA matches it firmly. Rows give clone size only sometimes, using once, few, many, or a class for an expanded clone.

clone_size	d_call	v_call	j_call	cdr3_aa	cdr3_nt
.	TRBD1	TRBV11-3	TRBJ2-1	CASSPGQATHNEQFF	TGTGCCAGCAGCCCGGGACAGGCGACACACAATGAGCAGTTCTTC
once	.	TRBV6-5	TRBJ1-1	CASSYRNAGNTEAFF	TGTGCCAGCAGTTACCGTAACGCCGGGAACACTGAAGCTTTCTTT
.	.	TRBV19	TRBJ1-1	CASTTGFGAEAFF	TGTGCCAGTACGACGGGGTTTGGGGCTGAAGCTTTCTTT
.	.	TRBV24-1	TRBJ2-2	CATSPGQNTGELFF	TGTGCCACCAGTCCCGGACAGAACACCGGGGAGCTGTTTTTT
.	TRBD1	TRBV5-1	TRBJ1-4	CASSKGGQGFFEKLFF	TGCGCCAGCAGCAAAGGCGGACAGGGGTTTTTTGAAAAACTGTTTTTT
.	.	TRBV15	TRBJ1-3	CATSKAGLSSGNTIYF	TGTGCCACCAGCAAGGCGGGACTGTCATCTGGAAACACCATATATTTT
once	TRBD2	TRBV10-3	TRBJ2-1	CAISAYSSGRDNEQFF	TGTGCCATCAGTGCATATTCAAGCGGGAGGGACAATGAGCAGTTCTTC
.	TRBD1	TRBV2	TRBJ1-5	CASSRDRASNQPQHF	TGTGCCAGCAGTCGAGACAGGGCCAGCAATCAGCCCCAGCATTTT
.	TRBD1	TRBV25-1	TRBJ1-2	CASSELGGSYGYTF	TGTGCCAGCAGTGAGCTAGGGGGCAGCTATGGCTACACCTTC
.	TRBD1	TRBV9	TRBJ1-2	CASSKGTGFYYGYTF	TGTGCCAGCAGCAAGGGGACAGGTTTTTACTATGGCTACACCTTC
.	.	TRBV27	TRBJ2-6	CASSFERVRVAGANVLTF	TGTGCCAGCAGTTTCGAAAGGGTGAGGGTGGCTGGGGCCAACGTCCTGACTTTC
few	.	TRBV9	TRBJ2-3	CASSVVDQADTQYF	TGTGCCAGCAGCGTAGTAGATCAGGCAGATACGCAGTATTTT
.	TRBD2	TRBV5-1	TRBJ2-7	CASSFLAPSGGLYEQYF	TGCGCCAGCAGCTTCCTGGCACCTAGCGGGGGGCTCTACGAGCAGTACTTC
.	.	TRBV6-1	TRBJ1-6	CASSEGARNSPLHF	TGTGCCAGCAGTGAAGGCGCGAGAAATTCACCCCTCCACTTT
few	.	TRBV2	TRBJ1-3	CASSVRENTIYF	TGTGCCAGCAGCGTCAGGGAAAACACCATATATTTT
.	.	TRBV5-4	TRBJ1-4	CASSRQGMANEKLFF	TGTGCCAGCAGCCGGCAGGGTATGGCTAATGAAAAACTGTTTTTT
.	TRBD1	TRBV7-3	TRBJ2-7	CASSYQLMTGAHEQYF	TGTGCCAGCAGCTATCAACTGATGACAGGGGCGCACGAGCAGTACTTC
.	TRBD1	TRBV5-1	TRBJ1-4	CASSFDRAAFEKLFF	TGCGCCAGCAGCTTCGACAGGGCGGCCTTCGAAAAACTGTTTTTT
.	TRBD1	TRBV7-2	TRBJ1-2	CASSATGHGYTF	TGTGCCAGCAGCGCGACAGGGCACGGCTACACCTTC
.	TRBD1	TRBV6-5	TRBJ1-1	CASSYGQGLVNTEAFF	TGTGCCAGCAGTTATGGACAGGGCCTGGTGAACACTGAAGCTTTCTTT
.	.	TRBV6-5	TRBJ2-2	CASSPGSRGSGELFF	TGTGCCAGCAGTCCCGGGTCCCGAGGATCCGGGGAGCTGTTTTTT
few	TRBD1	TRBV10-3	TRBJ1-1	CAISGTGGEAFF	TGTGCCATCAGTGGGACAGGGGGCGAAGCTTTCTTT
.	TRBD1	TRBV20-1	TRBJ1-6	CSASSRRGLPSPLHF	TGCAGTGCTAGTTCTCGTAGGGGGCTTCCTTCACCCCTCCACTTT
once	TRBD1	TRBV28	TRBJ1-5	CASRTGTGYSNQPQHF	TGTGCCAGCAGGACGGGGACAGGCTATAGCAATCAGCCCCAGCATTTT
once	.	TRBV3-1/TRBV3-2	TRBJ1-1	CASSQLRDTEAFF	TGTGCCAGCAGCCAATTACGAGACACTGAAGCTTTCTTT
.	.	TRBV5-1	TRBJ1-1	CASRQQGWLNTEAFF	TGCGCCAGCAGGCAACAGGGTTGGTTAAACACTGAAGCTTTCTTT
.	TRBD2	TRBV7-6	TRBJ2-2	CASSPRQGRDTGELFF	TGTGCCAGCAGCCCCAGACAAGGGAGGGACACCGGGGAGCTGTTTTTT
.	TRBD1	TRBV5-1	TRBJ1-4	CASSTGQEEEKLFF	TGCGCCAGCAGCACCGGACAGGAGGAGGAAAAACTGTTTTTT
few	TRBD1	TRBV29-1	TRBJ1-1	CSVQGQFNTEAFF	TGCAGCGTTCAGGGACAGTTTAACACTGAAGCTTTCTTT
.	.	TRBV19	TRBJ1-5	CASSILSQGGNQPQHF	TGTGCCAGTAGTATATTGAGCCAAGGGGGCAATCAGCCCCAGCATTTT
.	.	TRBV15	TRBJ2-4	CATSRDYIGGQYF	TGTGCCACCAGCAGAGACTACATCGGGGGTCAGTACTTC
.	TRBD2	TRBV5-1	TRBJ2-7	CASSLQGSGISGEQYF	TGCGCCAGCAGCTTGCAAGGTAGCGGGATAAGCGGCGAGCAGTACTTC
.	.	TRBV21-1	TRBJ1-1	CASSKARNREPEAFF	TGTGCCAGCAGCAAAGCTAGGAACAGGGAGCCTGAAGCTTTCTTT
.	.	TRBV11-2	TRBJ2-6	CASSSIGANVLTF	TGTGCCAGCAGCTCCATTGGGGCCAACGTCCTGACTTTC
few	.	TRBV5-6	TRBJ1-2	CASTPPGGNYGYTF	TGTGCCAGCACCCCCCCGGGGGGTAACTATGGCTACACCTTC
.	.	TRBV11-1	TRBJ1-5	CASSQGPNQPQHF	TGTGCCAGCAGCCAGGGGCCGAATCAGCCCCAGCATTTT
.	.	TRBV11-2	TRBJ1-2	CASSPRGFPGYGYTF	TGTGCCAGCAGCCCCCGAGGATTCCCGGGCTATGGCTACACCTTC
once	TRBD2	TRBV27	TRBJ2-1	CASRLAGWGGAYNEQFF	TGTGCCAGCAGGCTAGCGGGTTGGGGAGGGGCCTACAATGAGCAGTTCTTC
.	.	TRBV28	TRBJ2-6	CASSLAGSGANVLTF	TGTGCCAGCAGTTTAGCGGGGTCTGGGGCCAACGTCCTGACTTTC
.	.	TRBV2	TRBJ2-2	CASRQAGELFF	TGTGCCAGCAGACAGGCCGGGGAGCTGTTTTTT
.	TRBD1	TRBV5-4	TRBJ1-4	CASSLRQGATNEKLFF	TGTGCCAGCAGCTTAAGACAGGGGGCAACTAATGAAAAACTGTTTTTT
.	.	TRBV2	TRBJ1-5	CASSSGTSGQPQHF	TGTGCCAGCAGTTCCGGGACAAGCGGACAGCCCCAGCATTTT
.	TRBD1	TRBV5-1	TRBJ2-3	CASSLFPRIGTGNTDTQYF	TGCGCCAGCAGCCTGTTTCCACGTATTGGGACAGGGAACACAGATACGCAGTATTTT
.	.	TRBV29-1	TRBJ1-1	CSALEGHNTEAFF	TGCAGCGCCCTAGAGGGCCACAACACTGAAGCTTTCTTT